What follows are 32 T cell receptor beta chains derived from one specimen sequenced in a study of blood T cell repertoires in COVID-19. Generated by immunoSEQ multiplex PCR, the TCRdb table keeps only in-frame clones and is missing some. The data hold about 34,000 clones, with 60% to 80% observed a single time. Sequencing was done on a sample of peripheral blood. Every receptor here comes from a man older than 75 with active or convalescent COVID-19.

The chain uses TRBV30 and TRBJ1-5; TRBD1 is a possible D gene (6 bases). The V end lost 4 bases, the J end lost 4 bases, and 11 bases lay between the germline ends. This CDR3 has 13 residues. Germline CDR1 reads GTSNPN; CDR2 reads SVGIG (reference sequence). The CDR3 protein is CAWNREGNQPQHF. Written as DNA, the CDR3 is TGTGCCTGGAACAGGGAGGGTAATCAGCCCCAGCATTTT.

In its sample, this clone is medium-sized. V and J are TRBV25-1 and TRBJ2-2; 7 bases map to TRBD1. The CDR3 loop spans 17 amino acids. The J segment lost 2 bases and the V segment lost 5 bases, leaving 11 bases of the junction unmatched. Looked up from germline, CDR1 is MGHDK and CDR2 is SYGVNS. The CDR3 DNA is TGTGCCAGCAGTCCCTTGGGTTGGGACAGCAACACCGGGGAGCTGTTTTTT. Its protein is CASSPLGWDSNTGELFF.

This chain links TRBV6-5 with TRBJ2-5, with D tentatively TRBD1 (6 bases). Trimming left V 6 bases short and J 3 bases short, with 14 bases between. CDR1 is MNHEY, CDR2 SVGAGI, per germline. The CDR3 length is 14 residues. CDR3 nucleotide sequence: TGTGCCAGCAGCTTATACTACAGGGAAGAGACCCAGTACTTC. Encoded protein: CASSLYYREETQYF.

The rearrangement links TRBV28 to TRBJ2-3, with D tentatively TRBD2 (5 bases). The CDR3 runs 15 residues. The germline V and J ends were trimmed by 5 bases and 2 bases, with 14 bases remaining between them. Per germline, CDR1 MDHEN and CDR2 SYDVKM. The CDR3 nucleotides read TGTGCCAGCAGTGGTCTAGCTGACTTCACAGATACGCAGTATTTT. Its protein product is CASSGLADFTDTQYF.

This clone has just one count. The chain couples TRBV24-1 to TRBJ2-5, with D perhaps TRBD1 (5 bases). Germline values: CDR1 KGHDR, CDR2 SFDVKD. This CDR3 is 14 amino acids long. V was shortened by 4 bases and J by 3 bases, with 11 bases between the two germline ends. The CDR3 DNA reads TGTGCCACCAGTGAAGGGGCGTGGGAAGAGACCCAGTACTTC. It yields the protein CATSEGAWEETQYF.

In its sample, this clone was seen a few times. The rearrangement links TRBV10-3 to TRBJ2-1, with 9 bases matching TRBD2. This CDR3 region has 15 residues. CDR1 is ENHRY, CDR2 SYGVKD, per germline. The ends lost 5 bases at V and 4 bases at J; junction bases unmatched: 6. The CDR3 region is CAISNSGRQYNEQFF. The CDR3 region has the DNA TGTGCCATCAGTAATAGCGGGAGACAATACAATGAGCAGTTCTTC.

This clone counts as medium-sized. The chain has TRBV10-1 and TRBJ2-1, with D possibly being TRBD1 (5 bases). V dropped 0 bases and J dropped 2 bases, with 5 bases sitting between them. CDR3 length: 14 amino acids. Germline V lookup: CDR1 WNHNN, CDR2 SYGVQD (reference sequence). The CDR3 loop reads CASSESGAYNEQFF. CDR3 nucleotides: TGCGCCAGCAGTGAGTCAGGGGCCTACAATGAGCAGTTCTTC.

The rearrangement joins TRBV6-2 or TRBV6-3 to TRBJ2-7; 8 nucleotides match TRBD1. Trimming cost V 7 bases and J 3 bases; bases outside gene matches: 5. The CDR3 extends over 13 amino acids. Germline V gene lookup returns CDR1 MNHEY and CDR2 SVGEGT. The CDR3 reads CASNPDRGYEQYF. The CDR3 DNA is TGTGCCAGCAACCCAGACAGGGGCTACGAGCAGTACTTC.

This clone has only one observation. This chain links TRBV20-1 with TRBJ2-5, with no clear D. V was cut by 3 bases and J by 5 bases, with 10 bases left in between. The CDR3 runs 12 residues. Germline V gene data show CDR1 as DFQATT and CDR2 as SNEGSKA (reference sequence). The chain's CDR3 is CSASFSSETQYF. CDR3 nucleotide sequence: TGCAGTGCTAGTTTTAGTTCGGAGACCCAGTACTTC.

This chain uses TRBV28 with TRBJ2-1; 8 nucleotides line up with TRBD2. Looked up from germline, CDR1 is MDHEN and CDR2 is SYDVKM. J lost 14 bases, V lost 5 bases, and 23 bases had no gene match. The CDR3 length is 17 residues. CDR3: CASSRVTGGRDLIVEFF. The CDR3 DNA reads as TGTGCCAGCAGTCGCGTAACGGGAGGGCGGGACCTCATTGTAGAGTTCTTC.

The chain joins TRBV5-1 to TRBJ2-3; possible D gene TRBD1, 6 bases. The CDR3 sequence is 14 residues long. Germline-derived CDR1 and CDR2 are SGHRS and YFSETQ. The V end lost 0 bases, the J end lost 4 bases, and 9 bases lay between the germline ends. The CDR3 loop reads CASSLGQGPDTQYF. The CDR3 DNA sequence: TGCGCCAGCAGCTTGGGTCAGGGGCCAGATACGCAGTATTTT.

In regard to this clone: At one of its ends the junction is not consistent with the germline gene, which may arise from a read error. This chain links TRBV3-1 (or the pseudogene TRBV3-2) with TRBJ2-5; TRBD1 is a possible D gene (5 bases). Germline assignment: CDR1 LGHDT and CDR2 YNNKEL (reference sequence). The CDR3 extends over 11 amino acids. The CDR3 protein is CASSQEGPTDF. In DNA, the CDR3 is TGTGCCAGCAGCCAAGAGGGGCCTACGGACTTC.

This chain links TRBV3-1 (or the pseudogene TRBV3-2) with TRBJ1-5; no firm D call. The ends were cut back, 4 bases at V and 5 bases at J, with 9 bases in the middle. Per germline, CDR1 LGHDT and CDR2 YNNKEL (reference sequence). The CDR3 is 13 residues long. CDR3 residues: CASSPLRDQPQHF. CDR3 nucleotides: TGTGCCAGCAGCCCCCTGAGAGATCAGCCCCAGCATTTT.

The chain has TRBV7-8 and TRBJ1-2; D is perhaps TRBD1 (5 bases). The germline CDR1 and CDR2 sequences are SGHVS and FQNEAQ. This CDR3 has 13 amino acids. V shed 0 bases and J shed 8 bases, with 10 bases lying between them. CDR3 amino acids: CASSLAGVGGYTF. The CDR3 bases are TGTGCCAGCAGCTTAGCAGGGGTTGGGGGCTACACCTTC.

This clone came up once. The genes are TRBV28 and TRBJ2-5, with D unclear. V shed 2 bases and J shed 6 bases, with 7 bases lying between them. The CDR3 sequence is 12 residues long. Germline V gives CDR1 MDHEN, CDR2 SYDVKM. The CDR3 region is CASSLNLQTQYF. CDR3 nucleotide sequence: TGTGCCAGCAGTTTAAATCTTCAGACCCAGTACTTC.

The rearrangement links TRBV5-1 to TRBJ2-2; 7 nucleotides align to TRBD2. The CDR3 extends over 17 amino acids. The V and J ends lost 4 bases and 3 bases, in that order; junction bases with no gene match: 12. Germline-derived CDR1 and CDR2 are SGHRS and YFSETQ. The CDR3 is CASSGGGMFRDTGELFF. The CDR3 bases are TGCGCCAGCAGCGGGGGAGGGATGTTTCGGGACACCGGGGAGCTGTTTTTT.

The sample holds one count of this clone. The chain couples TRBV15 to TRBJ1-3, with 8 nucleotides matching TRBD1. The germline V gene encodes CDR1 LNHNV and CDR2 YYDKDF (reference sequence). The CDR3 loop spans 17 amino acids. V lost 2 bases to trimming and J lost 3 bases; unmatched junction nucleotides: 9. The CDR3 nucleotides read TGTGCCACCAGCAGACAAACCAGGGGGCAATTTGGAAACACCATATATTTT. It encodes CATSRQTRGQFGNTIYF.

V gene TRBV6-4 combines with J gene TRBJ2-2; TRBD2 aligns across 7 bases. The CDR3 contains 15 residues. J gave up 3 bases and V 2 bases, and 3 bases lay outside the gene matches. The germline CDR1 and CDR2 sequences are MRHNA and SNTAGT. The DNA of the CDR3 is TGTGCCAGCAGTGACGGGCGGGAGTACACCGGGGAGCTGTTTTTT. Its protein product is CASSDGREYTGELFF.

The V gene is TRBV14, the J gene TRBJ2-1; TRBD2 aligns across 8 bases. The CDR3 sequence is 13 residues long. CDR1 is SGHDN, CDR2 FVKESK, per germline. The V and J ends lost 1 base and 14 bases, in that order; junction bases with no gene match: 7. The DNA of the CDR3 is TGTGCCAGCAGCCAAGCTATGCATAGCGGGGAGTTCTTC. Translated: CASSQAMHSGEFF.

The chain employs TRBV20-1 and TRBJ2-7; D uncertain. Germline CDR1 and CDR2: DFQATT and SNEGSKA (reference sequence). CDR3 size: 11 residues. Trimming stripped 4 bases from V and 7 bases from J, with 11 bases between. In nucleotides, the CDR3 is TGCAGTGCTATTTTTTTACAGGAGCAGTACTTC. Its protein product is CSAIFLQEQYF.

The V gene is TRBV19, the J gene TRBJ2-1; 8 nucleotides line up with TRBD2. V shed 9 bases and J 4 bases; nucleotides not matched to a gene: 8. The CDR3 length is 14 residues. Germline V gene lookup returns CDR1 LNHDA and CDR2 SQIVND (reference sequence). The CDR3 nucleotides read TGTGCCAGCGGGAGCGGGAGTCGGTACAATGAGCAGTTCTTC. Residues: CASGSGSRYNEQFF.

The chain recombines TRBV6-6 with TRBJ2-1; D is perhaps TRBD2 (6 bases). Looked up from germline, CDR1 is MNHNY and CDR2 is SVGAGI (reference sequence). Between the trimmed V and J ends, which lost 6 bases and 9 bases, there was a span of 15 bases. The CDR3 is made up of 13 amino acids. The CDR3 region has the DNA TGTGCCAGCAGGTCTGGGGCAGCGGGTGAGCAGTTCTTC. It yields the protein CASRSGAAGEQFF.

This clone appeared a few times. The V gene is TRBV4-3, the J gene TRBJ1-3, with 7 bases matching TRBD1. This CDR3 is built from 16 residues. V shed 0 bases, J shed 2 bases, and the junction held 4 bases outside the gene matches. Germline CDR1 is LGHNA and CDR2 is YSLEER. DNA of the CDR3: TGCGCCAGCAGCCAAGATGCAGGGGGAACTGGAAACACCATATATTTT. Protein: CASSQDAGGTGNTIYF.

The genes are TRBV19 and TRBJ2-7; 7 nucleotides align to TRBD1. J lost 4 bases, V lost 6 bases, and 12 bases had no gene match. The CDR3 sequence is 15 residues long. Germline V gene sequence: CDR1 LNHDA, CDR2 SQIVND (reference sequence). CDR3 region: CASRPGQDALYEQYF. DNA of the CDR3: TGTGCCAGTAGACCAGGACAGGACGCTCTGTACGAGCAGTACTTC.

The V and J genes are TRBV23-1 and TRBJ1-4, with TRBD1 matching 9 bases. TRBV23-1 is placed among ORFs of uncertain function. CDR3 length: 17 residues. The V gene end was trimmed by 7 bases and the J gene end by 9 bases; junction bases not matched to a gene: 18. CDR3 amino acids: CASNGTGCGGWPQKLFF. CDR3 in DNA: TGCGCCAGCAATGGGACAGGGTGTGGTGGGTGGCCTCAAAAACTGTTTTTT.

V usage is TRBV19 and J usage is TRBJ2-1; D remains unclear. The CDR3 has 11 amino acids. Germline CDR1 reads LNHDA; CDR2 reads SQIVND (reference sequence). V was shortened by 8 bases and J by 5 bases, with 7 bases between the two germline ends. The CDR3 coding sequence is TGTGCCAGTGCGAACCACAATGAGCAGTTCTTC. Its protein is CASANHNEQFF.

This clone came up once. The chain uses TRBV4-3 and TRBJ1-6; D unresolved. The germline V gene has CDR1 LGHNA and CDR2 YSLEER. V gave up 3 bases and J gave up 5 bases, with 14 bases separating them. This CDR3 is built from 16 residues. CDR3: CASSQSLSRDNSPLHF. In DNA, the CDR3 is TGCGCCAGCAGCCAGAGTCTGAGCCGGGATAATTCACCCCTCCACTTT.

V and J are TRBV6-5 and TRBJ1-4; no clear D gene. This CDR3 contains 13 residues. With 7 bases removed from V and 8 bases from J, the gap between germline ends came to 14 bases. The germline V gene has CDR1 MNHEY and CDR2 SVGAGI. In DNA, the CDR3 is TGTGCCAGCATTAGAACCGGGGTCGAAAAACTGTTTTTT. It encodes CASIRTGVEKLFF.

The chain uses TRBV6-5 and TRBJ2-2; maybe TRBD2 (6 bases). V was pared by 2 bases and J by 5 bases, with 12 bases between. The CDR3 runs 15 residues. CDR1 and CDR2 (germline): MNHEY, SVGAGI. CDR3 protein: CASSYVRGTTGELFF. The DNA for the CDR3 is TGTGCCAGCAGTTACGTACGCGGGACTACCGGGGAGCTGTTTTTT.

The chain is built from TRBV18 and TRBJ2-7; weak D call: TRBD1 (6 bases). The CDR3 consists of 14 residues. The germline V gene has CDR1 KGHSH and CDR2 LQKENI. Deletions cut 2 bases from V and 7 bases from J, with 15 bases between. CDR3 in DNA: TGTGCCAGCTCACCATTCCGGGCAACAGGGGAGCAGTACTTC. As protein: CASSPFRATGEQYF.

This clone has a handful of counts. The chain employs TRBV10-3 and TRBJ1-5, with no clear D. The germline V and J ends were trimmed by 8 bases and 5 bases, with 13 bases remaining between them. The CDR3 contains 13 residues. The germline V gene has CDR1 ENHRY and CDR2 SYGVKD. The CDR3 sequence is CAIATGRDQPQHF. The CDR3 nucleotides read TGTGCCATCGCGACTGGCAGAGATCAGCCCCAGCATTTT.

This clone appeared a few times. The chain uses TRBV19 and TRBJ2-1; D remains ambiguous. V lost 8 bases and J 9 bases, leaving 20 bases between the germline ends. Germline CDR1 LNHDA, CDR2 SQIVND (reference sequence). This CDR3 is 14 amino acids long. Here the CDR3 DNA reads TGTGCCAGTGAGGTCCAGTCTCGGGTGGGTGAGCAGTTCTTC. Its protein is CASEVQSRVGEQFF.